The entry below gives a single T cell receptor beta chain sequence along with its context. The antigen remains undetermined. The V end lost 1 base, the J end lost 9 bases, and 11 bases lay between the germline ends. The CDR3 contains 13 residues. Germline V gene lookup returns CDR1 LGHNA and CDR2 YNFKEQ. This sample was taken from a study of early T cells in non-severe SARS-CoV-2 infection. Study-level information: The input, bulk RNA from unsorted whole blood, was sequenced, and chains were unpaired. Study-wide findings and caveats: VDJdb-based matching was biased toward anti-spike CD8 responses and missed private and CD4 specificities.

The protocol attached unique molecular identifiers to individual cDNA molecules. TCRdb reanalysed the 5' RACE reads using MiXCR and keeps one entry per CDR3 protein. The sample carries tens of thousands of distinct CDR3 sequences, more than 9% recorded once. The sequencing input was whole blood. This sequence originates from an adult who was a healthcare worker with PCR-confirmed SARS-CoV-2 infection or an uninfected control (not recorded which). The V and J genes are TRBV4-2 and TRBJ2-3; no reliable D call. CDR3 sequence (DNA): TGTGCCAGCAGCCAAGGTCCGGATCTCACGCAGTATTTT. Encoded protein: CASSQGPDLTQYF.